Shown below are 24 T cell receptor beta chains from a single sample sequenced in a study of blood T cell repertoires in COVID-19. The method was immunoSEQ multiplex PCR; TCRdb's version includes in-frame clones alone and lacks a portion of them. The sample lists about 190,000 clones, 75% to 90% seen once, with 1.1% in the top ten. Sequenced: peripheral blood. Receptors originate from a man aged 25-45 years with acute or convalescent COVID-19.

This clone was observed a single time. This CDR3 reads CASSYRGGTGANVLTF. CDR3 bases: TGTGCCAGCAGTTACCGGGGGGGAACTGGGGCCAACGTCCTGACTTTC. The chain recombines TRBV6-5 with TRBJ2-6, with TRBD2 identical over 8 bases. This CDR3 spans 16 amino acids. Germline CDR1 reads MNHEY; CDR2 reads SVGAGI. Trimming took 2 bases from V and 2 from J; bases not matched to a gene: 2.

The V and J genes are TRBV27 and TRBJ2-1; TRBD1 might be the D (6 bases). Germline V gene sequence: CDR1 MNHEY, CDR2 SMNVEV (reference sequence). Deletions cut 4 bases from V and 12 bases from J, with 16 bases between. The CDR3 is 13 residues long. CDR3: CASSWGQRKWQFF. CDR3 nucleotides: TGTGCCAGCAGTTGGGGACAACGGAAATGGCAGTTCTTC.

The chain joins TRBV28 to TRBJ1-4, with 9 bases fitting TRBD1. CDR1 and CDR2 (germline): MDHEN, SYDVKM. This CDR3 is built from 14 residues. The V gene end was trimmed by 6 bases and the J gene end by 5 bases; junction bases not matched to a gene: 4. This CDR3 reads CASSLGQGNEKLFF. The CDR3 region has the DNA TGTGCCAGCAGCCTGGGACAGGGAAATGAAAAACTGTTTTTT. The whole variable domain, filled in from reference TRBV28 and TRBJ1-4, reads DVKVTQSSRYLVKRTGEKVFLECVQDMDHENMFWYRQDPGLGLRLIYFSYDVKMKEKGDIPEGYSVSREKKERFSLILESASTNQTSMYLCASSLGQGNEKLFFGSGTQLSVL.

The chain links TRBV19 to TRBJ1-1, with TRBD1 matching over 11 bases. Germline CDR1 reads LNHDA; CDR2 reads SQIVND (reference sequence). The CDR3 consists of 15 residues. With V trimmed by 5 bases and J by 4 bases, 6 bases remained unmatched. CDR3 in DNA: TGTGCCAGTAGTCCCGGGACAGGGGGGTTCACTGAAGCTTTCTTT. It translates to CASSPGTGGFTEAFF.

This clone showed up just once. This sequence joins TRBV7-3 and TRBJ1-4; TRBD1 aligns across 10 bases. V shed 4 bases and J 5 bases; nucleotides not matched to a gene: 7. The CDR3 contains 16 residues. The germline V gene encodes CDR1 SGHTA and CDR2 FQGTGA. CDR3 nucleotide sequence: TGTGCCAGCAGCTCGACAGGGGGCAAGGGAAATGAAAAACTGTTTTTT. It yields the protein CASSSTGGKGNEKLFF.

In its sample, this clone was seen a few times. The CDR3 reads CASSETGQVNTEAFF. The DNA for the CDR3 is TGCGCCAGCAGTGAGACCGGACAAGTGAACACTGAAGCTTTCTTT. J is TRBJ1-1 and V is TRBV10-1; tentatively, D is TRBD1 (5 bases). Germline CDR1 and CDR2: WNHNN and SYGVQD (reference sequence). The CDR3 covers 15 residues. Trimming pared 2 bases from V and 0 bases from J, leaving 10 bases between.

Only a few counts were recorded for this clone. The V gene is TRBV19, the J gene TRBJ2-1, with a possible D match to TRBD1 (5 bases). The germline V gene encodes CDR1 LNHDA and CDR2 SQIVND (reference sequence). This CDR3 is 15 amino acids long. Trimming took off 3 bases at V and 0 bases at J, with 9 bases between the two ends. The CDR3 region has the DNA TGTGCCAGTAGTATTGGACACAGCTCCTACAATGAGCAGTTCTTC. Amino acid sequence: CASSIGHSSYNEQFF.

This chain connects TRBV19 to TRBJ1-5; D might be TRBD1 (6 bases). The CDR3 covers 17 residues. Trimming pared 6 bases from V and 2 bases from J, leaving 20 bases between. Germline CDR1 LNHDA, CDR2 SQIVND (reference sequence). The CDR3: CASRTGTPLGGNQPQHF. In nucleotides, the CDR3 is TGTGCCAGTAGGACCGGGACACCCCTTGGAGGCAATCAGCCCCAGCATTTT.

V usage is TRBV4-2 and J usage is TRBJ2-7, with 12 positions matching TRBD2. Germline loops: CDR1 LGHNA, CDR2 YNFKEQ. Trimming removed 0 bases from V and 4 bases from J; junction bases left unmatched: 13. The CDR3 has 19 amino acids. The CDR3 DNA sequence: TGTGCCAGCAGCCAAGAAGTGACGGCTAGCGGGAGGGCCATATACGAGCAGTACTTC. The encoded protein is CASSQEVTASGRAIYEQYF.

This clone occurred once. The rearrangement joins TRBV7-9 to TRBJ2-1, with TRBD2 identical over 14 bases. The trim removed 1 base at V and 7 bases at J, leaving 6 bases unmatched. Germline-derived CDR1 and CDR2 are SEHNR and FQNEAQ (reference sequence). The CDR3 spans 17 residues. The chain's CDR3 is CASSLGGLAGDGNEQFF. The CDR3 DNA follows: TGTGCCAGCAGCTTAGGGGGACTAGCGGGAGATGGGAATGAGCAGTTCTTC.

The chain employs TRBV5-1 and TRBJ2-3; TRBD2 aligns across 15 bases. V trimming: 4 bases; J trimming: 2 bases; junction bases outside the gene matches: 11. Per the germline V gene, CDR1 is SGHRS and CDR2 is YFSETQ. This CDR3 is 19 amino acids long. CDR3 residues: CASSPRTSGGGAPTDTQYF. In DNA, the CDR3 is TGCGCCAGCAGCCCAAGGACTAGCGGGGGGGGAGCCCCCACAGATACGCAGTATTTT.

The CDR3 coding sequence is TGTGCCAGTAGTATAGTGGGGACTCCAGAGCAGTACTTC. It translates to CASSIVGTPEQYF. The V call is TRBV19, the J call TRBJ2-7; maybe TRBD2 (6 bases). CDR1 and CDR2 (germline): LNHDA, SQIVND (reference sequence). V was cut by 1 base and J by 7 bases, with 11 bases left in between. The CDR3 consists of 13 residues.

The CDR3 bases are TGTGCCAGCAGCGTAGCCACTAGCGGGGGGTTCAATGAGCAGTTCTTC. It encodes CASSVATSGGFNEQFF. The chain combines TRBV9 with TRBJ2-1; 12 bases agree with TRBD2. Germline V gene sequence: CDR1 SGDLS, CDR2 YYNGEE. This CDR3 region has 16 residues. V gave up 0 bases and J gave up 6 bases; unmatched junction bases: 4.

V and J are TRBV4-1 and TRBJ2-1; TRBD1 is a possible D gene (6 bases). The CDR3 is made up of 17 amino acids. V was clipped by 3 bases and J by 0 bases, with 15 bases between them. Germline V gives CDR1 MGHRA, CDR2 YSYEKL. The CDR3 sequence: CASSQPWGRSSYNEQFF. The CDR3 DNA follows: TGCGCCAGCAGCCAGCCCTGGGGGCGGAGCTCCTACAATGAGCAGTTCTTC.

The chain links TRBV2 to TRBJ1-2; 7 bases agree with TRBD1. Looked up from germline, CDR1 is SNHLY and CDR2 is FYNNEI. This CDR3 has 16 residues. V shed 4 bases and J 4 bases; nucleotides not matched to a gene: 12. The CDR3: CASSGSRDRPTYGYTF. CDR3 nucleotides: TGTGCCAGCAGTGGATCCCGGGACAGACCTACCTATGGCTACACCTTC.

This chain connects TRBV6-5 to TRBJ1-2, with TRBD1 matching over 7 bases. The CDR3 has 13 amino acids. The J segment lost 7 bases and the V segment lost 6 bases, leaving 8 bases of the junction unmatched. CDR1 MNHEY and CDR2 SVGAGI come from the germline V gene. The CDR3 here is CASRVQGRSGYTF. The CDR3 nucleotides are TGTGCCAGCAGGGTACAGGGGAGAAGTGGCTACACCTTC.

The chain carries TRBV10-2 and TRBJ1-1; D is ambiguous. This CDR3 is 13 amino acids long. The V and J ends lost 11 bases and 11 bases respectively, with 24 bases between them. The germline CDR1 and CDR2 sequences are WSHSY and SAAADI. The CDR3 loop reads CASSADAPIGAFF. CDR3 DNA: TGCGCCTCCTCAGCGGATGCCCCGATTGGGGCTTTCTTT.

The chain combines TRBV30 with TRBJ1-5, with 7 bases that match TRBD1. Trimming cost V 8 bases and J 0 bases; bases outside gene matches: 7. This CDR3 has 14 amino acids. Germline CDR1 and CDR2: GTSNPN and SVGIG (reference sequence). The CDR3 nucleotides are TGTGCCCAGGGGGGACAATATAGCAATCAGCCCCAGCATTTT. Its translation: CAQGGQYSNQPQHF.

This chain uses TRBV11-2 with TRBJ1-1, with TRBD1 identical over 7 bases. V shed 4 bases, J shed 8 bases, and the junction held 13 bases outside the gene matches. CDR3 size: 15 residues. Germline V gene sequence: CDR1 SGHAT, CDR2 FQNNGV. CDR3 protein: CASSSRRGQTQEAFF. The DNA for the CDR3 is TGTGCCAGCAGCTCCCGGAGGGGACAGACCCAAGAAGCTTTCTTT.

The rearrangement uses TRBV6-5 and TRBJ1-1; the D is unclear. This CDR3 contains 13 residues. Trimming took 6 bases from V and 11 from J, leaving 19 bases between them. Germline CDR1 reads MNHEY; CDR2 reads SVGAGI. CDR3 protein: CASRDTGRIEAFF. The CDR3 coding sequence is TGTGCCAGCAGAGATACCGGGAGGATAGAGGCTTTCTTT.

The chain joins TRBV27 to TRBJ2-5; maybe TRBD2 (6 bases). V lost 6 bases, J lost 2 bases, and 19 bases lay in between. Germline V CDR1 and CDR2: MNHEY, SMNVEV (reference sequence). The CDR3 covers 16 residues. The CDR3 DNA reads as TGTGCCAGCAGATTCCGACGACTAGAGCTTCAAGAGACCCAGTACTTC. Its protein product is CASRFRRLELQETQYF.

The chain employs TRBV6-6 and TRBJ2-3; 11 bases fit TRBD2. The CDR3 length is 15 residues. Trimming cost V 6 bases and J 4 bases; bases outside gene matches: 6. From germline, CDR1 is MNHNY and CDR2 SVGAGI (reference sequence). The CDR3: CASSPSGGRPDTQYF. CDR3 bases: TGTGCCAGCAGCCCTAGCGGGGGGCGGCCAGATACGCAGTATTTT.

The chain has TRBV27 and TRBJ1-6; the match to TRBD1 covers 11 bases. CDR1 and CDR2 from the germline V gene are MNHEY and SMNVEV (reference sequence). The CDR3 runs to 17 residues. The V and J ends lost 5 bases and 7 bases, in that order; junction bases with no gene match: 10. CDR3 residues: CASSPGQGARVNSPLHF. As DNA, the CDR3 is TGTGCCAGCAGTCCCGGACAGGGGGCGCGGGTCAATTCACCCCTCCACTTT.

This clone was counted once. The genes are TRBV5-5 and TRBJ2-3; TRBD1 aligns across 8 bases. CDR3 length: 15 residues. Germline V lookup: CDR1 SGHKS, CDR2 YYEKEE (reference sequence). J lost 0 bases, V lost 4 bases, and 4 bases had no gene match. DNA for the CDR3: TGTGCCAGCAGCCGGACAGGGTTCAGCACAGATACGCAGTATTTT. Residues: CASSRTGFSTDTQYF.